This passage covers 4 T cell receptor beta chains from one sample sequenced in a study of blood T cell repertoires in COVID-19. This table comes from immunoSEQ multiplex PCR, and its TCRdb copy is limited to in-frame clones, with some not included. The sample contains roughly 100,000 clones, over 55% of which appear only once. Input material: peripheral blood. These TCRs come from a human donor with acute or convalescent COVID-19. The donor label of this sample is uncertain.

In nucleotides, the CDR3 is TGTGCCAGCTCACCCGGGACTACAGAGGGAAACACCATATATTTT. Translated: CASSPGTTEGNTIYF. This chain joins TRBV18 and TRBJ1-3; D possibly corresponds to TRBD1 (5 bases). The CDR3 is 15 residues long. V gave up 3 bases and J gave up 4 bases, with 13 bases separating them. Germline CDR1 KGHSH, CDR2 LQKENI.

This rearrangement joins TRBV4-2 to TRBJ1-3; 7 positions match TRBD1. CDR3 length: 18 amino acids. Unmatched junction bases numbered 9, after V lost 1 base and J lost 0 bases. Germline V gives CDR1 LGHNA, CDR2 YNFKEQ. CDR3 region: CASSQVDPGGSSGNTIYF. CDR3 in DNA: TGTGCCAGCAGCCAAGTGGATCCAGGGGGAAGCTCTGGAAACACCATATATTTT.

The chain combines TRBV6-6 with TRBJ2-1; TRBD1 is a possible D gene (6 bases). Germline CDR1 MNHNY, CDR2 SVGAGI (reference sequence). The V end lost 4 bases, the J end lost 9 bases, and 10 bases lay between the germline ends. The CDR3 covers 12 residues. The CDR3 here is CASSLGAPEQFF. The CDR3 DNA reads as TGTGCCAGCAGTTTGGGGGCCCCTGAGCAGTTCTTC.

This clone was seen more than once but under ten times. The genes are TRBV7-9 and TRBJ1-4; unclear D gene. CDR1 is SEHNR and CDR2 is FQNEAQ in the germline V gene (reference sequence). There are 16 residues in the CDR3. Trimming left V 5 bases short and J 0 bases short, with 13 bases between. CDR3 in amino acids: CASSLSGSATNEKLFF. In nucleotides, the CDR3 is TGTGCCAGCAGCCTTTCGGGGAGTGCAACTAATGAAAAACTGTTTTTT.